The sequence of this T cell receptor beta chain was determined in a study of shared clonotypes between healthy human individuals. Findings of the study overall: Despite large depth, sorted-subset datasets appeared incompletely sequenced. It was observed that 4% to 6% of naive CD4 clonotypes were shared across a handful of donors.

A CD45RA+ naive subset and a CD45RA-negative memory subset were split from CD4+ cells. The germline V gene encodes CDR1 SGHNT and CDR2 YENEEA. The V end lost 1 base, the J end lost 2 bases, and 13 bases lay between the germline ends. This CDR3 region has 16 residues. Generated by immunoSEQ multiplex PCR, the TCRdb table keeps only in-frame clones and is missing some. The sample records about 980,000 clones, around three quarters being singletons. Note on this clone: Antigen unknown.

This receptor was obtained from a man aged 18 to 35 in good health. Sequencing used memory CD4+ T cells sorted from blood. Described subset: CD45RA-negative fraction. V usage is TRBV11-3 and J usage is TRBJ2-3; the D gene is possibly TRBD1 (6 bases). CDR3: CASSLGAGVTTDTQYF. In nucleotides, the CDR3 is TGTGCCAGCAGCTTAGGGGCAGGGGTTACCACAGATACGCAGTATTTT.